These T cell receptor beta chains were read from a single sample in a study of T cell responses to AZD1222 COVID-19 vaccine. Sequenced by immunoSEQ multiplex PCR; TCRdb stores in-frame clones only, minus some. The sample lists about 140,000 clones; 85% to 95% were seen once. Material: peripheral blood, obtained 28 days after the second AZD1222 dose. These receptors came from an adult who received the AZD1222 COVID-19 vaccine. CDR3s include the opening cysteine and the closing phenylalanine or tryptophan. Fields, in order: D gene, clone size, V gene, J gene, CDR3 DNA, CDR3 protein. D genes are given only for firm matches. Clone size is given for some rows only: seen once, a few or many times, or a class if the clone is expanded.

>-|-|TRBV25-1|TRBJ1-6
TGTGCCAGCAGTGGGCAAGAGGCAGAAACTTTGCAGGATTCACCCCTCCACTTT
CASSGQEAETLQDSPLHF
>-|-|TRBV7-9|TRBJ2-1
TGTGCCAGCAGCTTAGGTGGTGGGGGGAAAACCTACAATGAGCAGTTCTTC
CASSLGGGGKTYNEQFF
>-|-|TRBV11-2|TRBJ1-1
TGTGCCAGCAGCTTAGGGACTTTTGAAGCTTTCTTT
CASSLGTFEAFF
>-|-|TRBV5-1|TRBJ1-1
TGCGCCAGCAGCTTGGATCCAGACTACACTGAAGCTTTCTTT
CASSLDPDYTEAFF
>-|-|TRBV19|TRBJ1-2
TGTGCCAGTAGCCAGGGGAATGGCTATGGCTACACCTTC
CASSQGNGYGYTF
>-|once|TRBV11-2|TRBJ2-5
TGTGCCAGCAGCTTAAGATCCCTGATAGAGACCCAGTACTTC
CASSLRSLIETQYF
>TRBD1|-|TRBV5-4|TRBJ2-7
TGTGCCAGCAGCTTGGGTGGGACAGGGAGCTACGAGCAGTACTTC
CASSLGGTGSYEQYF
>-|-|TRBV7-6|TRBJ2-1
TGTGCCAGCAGCTTGATCTCCTACAATGAGCAGTTCTTC
CASSLISYNEQFF
>-|once|TRBV29-1|TRBJ1-1
TGCAGCGTCGAAACAGGCACTGAAGCTTTCTTT
CSVETGTEAFF
>-|-|TRBV18|TRBJ1-3
TGTGCCAGCTCACCCCCGTGGGGGAACACCATATATTTT
CASSPPWGNTIYF
>-|-|TRBV7-8|TRBJ2-7
TGTGCCAGCAGCTTAGCTTTATCGGCCGAGCACTGGTACGAGCAGTACTTC
CASSLALSAEHWYEQYF
>-|-|TRBV19|TRBJ2-2
TGTGCCAGTAGACTGGGGGGCTTCGGGGAGCTGTTTTTT
CASRLGGFGELFF
>TRBD1|-|TRBV10-3|TRBJ2-5
TGTGCCATCAGTGACAGGGGGCCAGAGACCCAGTACTTC
CAISDRGPETQYF
>-|-|TRBV11-2|TRBJ2-7
TGTGCCAGCAGCTCCAGGGGGGACTACGAGCAGTACTTC
CASSSRGDYEQYF
>-|-|TRBV29-1|TRBJ1-1
TGCAGCGCCGACAGGTCACCACATGTGAACACTGAAGCTTTCTTT
CSADRSPHVNTEAFF
>-|-|TRBV11-1|TRBJ1-6
TGTGCCAGCAGTCTTAGCGAGAGTTCACCCCTCCACTTT
CASSLSESSPLHF
>-|-|TRBV28|TRBJ1-2
TGTGCCAGCAGTTCCACAGCCGTCTATGGCTACACCTTC
CASSSTAVYGYTF
>-|-|TRBV20-1|TRBJ1-2
TGCAGTGCTAGAGATCAATATGGCTACACCTTC
CSARDQYGYTF
>TRBD1|few|TRBV3-1/TRBV3-2|TRBJ1-5
TGTGCCAGCAGCCAAGGCGGGACAGGCAATCAGCCCCAGCATTTT
CASSQGGTGNQPQHF
>-|-|TRBV19|TRBJ1-5
TGTGCCAGTATGGAACAGGGCCATCAGCCCCAGCATTTT
CASMEQGHQPQHF
>TRBD2|once|TRBV5-1|TRBJ2-7
TGCGCCAGCCGAACGGGACTAGCGGGGGGTTACGAGCAGTACTTC
CASRTGLAGGYEQYF
>TRBD2|-|TRBV9|TRBJ2-5
TGTGCCAGCAGCGAGGGACTAGCGGGGTTCCAAGAGACCCAGTACTTC
CASSEGLAGFQETQYF
>TRBD1|-|TRBV5-6|TRBJ1-2
TGTGCCAGCAGCTTGTACAGGGGGGTTATCTATGGCTACACCTTC
CASSLYRGVIYGYTF
>-|-|TRBV19|TRBJ1-1
TGTGCCAGTAGTATTAGGGGTGGGGGAGCTGAAGCTTTCTTT
CASSIRGGGAEAFF
>-|-|TRBV13|TRBJ1-3
TGTGCCAGCAGCTTAGCCTCCCAGGGAAGGGGAAACACCATATATTTT
CASSLASQGRGNTIYF
>-|-|TRBV5-4|TRBJ2-1
TGTGCCAGCAGCCCCGGGACGGAGCAGTTCTTC
CASSPGTEQFF
>-|-|TRBV19|TRBJ1-5
TGTGCCAGTAGTATGGGAAGCAGGGGAAGCAATCAGCCCCAGCATTTT
CASSMGSRGSNQPQHF
>TRBD2|-|TRBV2|TRBJ2-3
TGTGCCAGCAGTGAGTGGCTAGCGGGGGGGCAAGATACGCAGTATTTT
CASSEWLAGGQDTQYF
>TRBD1|-|TRBV5-1|TRBJ1-4
TGCGCCAGCAGACAGGGGGCGCCGAGTGAAAAACTGTTTTTT
CASRQGAPSEKLFF
>-|-|TRBV19|TRBJ1-5
TGTGCCAGTAGTCTATCAACAGGGACCAATCAGCCCCAGCATTTT
CASSLSTGTNQPQHF
>TRBD1|-|TRBV5-1|TRBJ1-5
TGCGCCAGCAGCATTGGACAGGGGGCGATCGGCAATCAGCCCCAGCATTTT
CASSIGQGAIGNQPQHF
>-|-|TRBV24-1|TRBJ1-5
TGTGCCACCTGCCGGGACAGCAATCAGCCCCAGCATTTT
CATCRDSNQPQHF